Listed below are T cell receptor beta chains from one sample, sequenced in a study of shared clonotypes between healthy human individuals. This table comes from immunoSEQ multiplex PCR, and its TCRdb copy is limited to in-frame clones, with some not included. The repertoire holds about 980,000 clones, with around 80% as singletons. Material: memory CD4+ T cells sorted from blood. Receptors were obtained from a man aged 18-30 years in good health. The CDR3 runs from the conserved cysteine through the conserved F or W. D genes are given only for firm matches. Size values are once, few and many counts, or a class for expanded clones, and some rows have none.

J: TRBJ1-5; V: TRBV19; size: few; D: TRBD1; CDR3: CATGTGKKNQPQHF; DNA: TGTGCCACCGGGACAGGGAAGAAAAATCAGCCCCAGCATTTT
J: TRBJ1-2; V: TRBV28; size: many; D: TRBD1; CDR3: CASSLLGDRFTGYTF; DNA: TGTGCCAGCAGTTTATTGGGGGACAGGTTCACTGGCTACACCTTC
J: TRBJ2-3; V: TRBV28; size: few; D: TRBD1; CDR3: CASSGTVESTDTQYF; DNA: TGTGCCAGCAGCGGGACAGTCGAATCCACAGATACGCAGTATTTT
J: TRBJ2-1; V: TRBV7-3; size: NA; D: TRBD1; CDR3: CASSFDRAFNEQFF; DNA: TGTGCCAGCAGCTTTGACAGGGCCTTTAATGAGCAGTTCTTC
J: TRBJ1-6; V: TRBV19; size: NA; D: NA; CDR3: CASSGPRGGGNSPLHF; DNA: TGTGCCAGTAGCGGCCCCAGGGGAGGGGGTAATTCACCCCTCCACTTT
J: TRBJ2-7; V: TRBV10-1; size: NA; D: TRBD1; CDR3: CASSDLGTADLRGQYF; DNA: TGCGCCAGCAGTGATTTGGGGACAGCCGACCTACGGGGGCAGTACTTC
J: TRBJ2-7; V: TRBV28; size: NA; D: TRBD1; CDR3: CATGTGTGHYEQYF; DNA: TGTGCCACCGGAACCGGGACAGGACATTACGAGCAGTACTTC
J: TRBJ2-2; V: TRBV27; size: once; D: TRBD2; CDR3: CASSFRLAGGTGELFF; DNA: TGTGCCAGCAGTTTCCGGCTAGCGGGAGGCACCGGGGAGCTGTTTTTT
J: TRBJ2-5; V: TRBV6-1; size: few; D: TRBD2; CDR3: CASSEDKRGATTQYF; DNA: TGTGCCAGCAGTGAAGACAAGCGGGGGGCCACGACCCAGTACTTC
J: TRBJ2-5; V: TRBV2; size: NA; D: TRBD1; CDR3: CASSTMTGAVETQYF; DNA: TGTGCCAGCAGTACAATGACAGGGGCGGTGGAGACCCAGTACTTC
J: TRBJ1-1; V: TRBV10-3; size: NA; D: NA; CDR3: CAISEGGREAFF; DNA: TGTGCCATCTCAGAAGGGGGGCGGGAAGCTTTCTTT
J: TRBJ1-1; V: TRBV6-5; size: NA; D: NA; CDR3: CASSYSRQTNTEAFF; DNA: TGTGCCAGCAGTTACTCGAGACAGACGAACACTGAAGCTTTCTTT
J: TRBJ1-4; V: TRBV11-1; size: NA; D: TRBD1; CDR3: CASRRGQGARTNEKLFF; DNA: TGTGCCAGCAGGCGGGGACAGGGGGCTAGGACTAATGAAAAACTGTTTTTT
J: TRBJ1-5; V: TRBV19; size: NA; D: NA; CDR3: CASSTNTGLNQPQHF; DNA: TGTGCCAGTAGTACCAATACAGGGCTCAATCAGCCCCAGCATTTT
J: TRBJ2-3; V: TRBV5-4; size: NA; D: NA; CDR3: CASSTLAEDTQYF; DNA: TGTGCCAGCAGCACATTAGCGGAAGATACGCAGTATTTT
J: TRBJ2-5; V: TRBV11-2; size: NA; D: NA; CDR3: CASSPTPVQQETQYF; DNA: TGTGCCAGCAGCCCGACGCCGGTCCAACAAGAGACCCAGTACTTC
J: TRBJ1-2; V: TRBV5-1; size: NA; D: NA; CDR3: CASGPGGTDGYTF; DNA: TGCGCCAGCGGCCCCGGGGGGACGGATGGCTACACCTTC
J: TRBJ2-2; V: TRBV11-3; size: NA; D: NA; CDR3: CASSPYGDGELFF; DNA: TGTGCCAGCAGCCCCTACGGGGACGGGGAGCTGTTTTTT
J: TRBJ1-1; V: TRBV5-1; size: NA; D: NA; CDR3: CASSYGRIQNTEAFF; DNA: TGCGCCAGCAGCTATGGACGTATACAGAACACTGAAGCTTTCTTT
J: TRBJ2-4; V: TRBV19; size: NA; D: NA; CDR3: CASSNRELAKNIQYF; DNA: TGTGCCAGTAGTAATCGGGAATTAGCCAAAAACATTCAGTACTTC
J: TRBJ1-1; V: TRBV6-1; size: NA; D: NA; CDR3: CASRVAEAFF; DNA: TGTGCCAGCAGGGTAGCTGAAGCTTTCTTT
J: TRBJ1-1; V: TRBV19; size: NA; D: NA; CDR3: CASLDRTGEAFF; DNA: TGTGCCAGCCTAGATAGGACGGGTGAAGCTTTCTTT
J: TRBJ1-5; V: TRBV6-1; size: NA; D: NA; CDR3: CAILKWGESQPQHF; DNA: TGTGCCATCTTAAAGTGGGGAGAAAGTCAGCCCCAGCATTTT
J: TRBJ2-3; V: TRBV2; size: NA; D: NA; CDR3: CASTQWAGTDTQYF; DNA: TGTGCCAGCACCCAGTGGGCGGGCACAGATACGCAGTATTTT
J: TRBJ1-3; V: TRBV6-1; size: NA; D: NA; CDR3: CASSWGGGTIYF; DNA: TGTGCCAGCAGCTGGGGAGGGGGCACCATATATTTT
J: TRBJ2-6; V: TRBV2; size: NA; D: NA; CDR3: CASSEEITGANVLTF; DNA: TGTGCCAGCAGTGAAGAGATAACGGGGGCCAACGTCCTGACTTTC
J: TRBJ2-7; V: TRBV7-9; size: NA; D: NA; CDR3: CASSLMPAPYEQYF; DNA: TGTGCCAGCAGCTTAATGCCAGCCCCTTACGAGCAGTACTTC
J: TRBJ2-3; V: TRBV5-5; size: NA; D: TRBD1; CDR3: CASSLGQGFSTDTQYF; DNA: TGTGCCAGCAGCTTGGGACAGGGGTTCTCCACAGATACGCAGTATTTT
J: TRBJ1-3; V: TRBV14; size: NA; D: NA; CDR3: CASSQEMGWRGNTIYF; DNA: TGTGCCAGCAGCCAAGAGATGGGTTGGAGGGGAAACACCATATATTTT
J: TRBJ2-5; V: TRBV2; size: NA; D: NA; CDR3: CASSRDGGLETQYF; DNA: TGTGCCAGCAGTCGGGACGGCGGTTTAGAGACCCAGTACTTC
J: TRBJ2-5; V: TRBV5-1; size: NA; D: TRBD1; CDR3: CASSLSDRGPETQYF; DNA: TGCGCCAGCAGTTTATCGGACAGGGGGCCAGAGACCCAGTACTTC
J: TRBJ2-3; V: TRBV6-5; size: NA; D: TRBD1; CDR3: CASRDRALTDTQYF; DNA: TGTGCCAGCAGGGACAGGGCCCTCACAGATACGCAGTATTTT
J: TRBJ2-2; V: TRBV2; size: NA; D: NA; CDR3: CASSVADTGELFF; DNA: TGTGCCAGCAGTGTCGCGGACACCGGGGAGCTGTTTTTT
J: TRBJ1-3; V: TRBV18; size: NA; D: NA; CDR3: CASSGGNTIYF; DNA: TGTGCCAGCTCGGGAGGGAACACCATATATTTT
J: TRBJ2-7; V: TRBV2; size: few; D: NA; CDR3: CASSATRQAYEQYF; DNA: TGTGCCAGCAGTGCTACGCGGCAAGCCTACGAGCAGTACTTC
J: TRBJ1-1; V: TRBV25-1; size: NA; D: NA; CDR3: CASSAPLGQSNTEAFF; DNA: TGTGCCAGCAGTGCCCCCTTGGGGCAGTCGAACACTGAAGCTTTCTTT
J: TRBJ1-5; V: TRBV6-1; size: NA; D: NA; CDR3: CASSALGLYNQHF; DNA: TGTGCCAGCAGCGCCCTTGGATTGTATAACCAGCATTTT
J: TRBJ2-5; V: TRBV6-5; size: NA; D: NA; CDR3: CASSAVSGETQYF; DNA: TGTGCCAGCAGTGCGGTTAGTGGAGAGACCCAGTACTTC
J: TRBJ1-6; V: TRBV7-2; size: NA; D: NA; CDR3: CASRGSFSYNSPLHF; DNA: TGTGCCAGCAGGGGGAGTTTCTCCTATAATTCACCCCTCCACTTT
J: TRBJ2-7; V: TRBV10-3; size: NA; D: NA; CDR3: CATCSGHQRAYEQYF; DNA: TGTGCCACCTGTTCGGGACACCAAAGGGCCTACGAGCAGTACTTC
J: TRBJ2-2; V: TRBV7-6; size: NA; D: NA; CDR3: CASSPQGDGELAGELFF; DNA: TGTGCCAGCAGCCCCCAGGGTGATGGGGAATTGGCCGGGGAGCTGTTTTTT
J: TRBJ2-7; V: TRBV10-1; size: NA; D: NA; CDR3: CASSEFRALAHEQYF; DNA: TGCGCCAGCAGTGAGTTTAGGGCTCTAGCCCACGAGCAGTACTTC
J: TRBJ1-5; V: TRBV5-6; size: few; D: NA; CDR3: CASSLGQGGQPQHF; DNA: TGTGCCAGCAGCTTGGGCCAGGGTGGGCAGCCCCAGCATTTT
J: TRBJ1-2; V: TRBV2; size: few; D: TRBD1; CDR3: CASSEQGVIYGYTF; DNA: TGTGCCAGCAGTGAACAGGGGGTTATCTATGGCTACACCTTC
J: TRBJ2-2; V: TRBV2; size: NA; D: NA; CDR3: CATRLELTGELFF; DNA: TGTGCCACACGGTTAGAGCTCACCGGGGAGCTGTTTTTT
J: TRBJ2-5; V: TRBV5-1; size: NA; D: NA; CDR3: CASSFAGSPQETQYF; DNA: TGCGCCAGCAGCTTTGCCGGGAGCCCACAAGAGACCCAGTACTTC
J: TRBJ2-7; V: TRBV30; size: NA; D: TRBD2; CDR3: CAATSGEVEQYF; DNA: TGTGCCGCAACTAGCGGGGAGGTGGAGCAGTACTTC
J: TRBJ1-5; V: TRBV19; size: many; D: NA; CDR3: CASSIMDSLNQPQHF; DNA: TGTGCCAGTAGTATTATGGACAGTCTAAATCAGCCCCAGCATTTT
J: TRBJ1-6; V: TRBV4-1; size: many; D: NA; CDR3: CASSQDPNSPLHF; DNA: TGCGCCAGCAGCCAAGATCCGAATTCACCCCTCCACTTT
J: TRBJ2-7; V: TRBV5-1; size: NA; D: NA; CDR3: CASSLQGYEQYF; DNA: TGCGCCAGCAGCTTACAGGGATACGAGCAGTACTTC
J: TRBJ2-5; V: TRBV5-6; size: once; D: NA; CDR3: CASSRRDTQETQYF; DNA: TGTGCCAGCAGCCGGAGGGACACCCAAGAGACCCAGTACTTC
J: TRBJ1-1; V: TRBV5-1; size: NA; D: TRBD1; CDR3: CASSLDRGPLNTEAFF; DNA: TGCGCCAGCAGCCTGGACAGGGGGCCTCTAAACACTGAAGCTTTCTTT